The text below deals with one TCR beta chain. The data are from a study of CD8 T cells in Susac syndrome. CDR1 and CDR2 (germline): MNHEY, SMNVEV (reference sequence). The trim removed 6 bases at V and 3 bases at J, leaving 4 bases unmatched. The CDR3 has 15 amino acids. RNA, at about 0.45 to 1 ug, was reverse transcribed with random hexamers. An immunoSEQ multiplex PCR amplified TCR beta CDR3 over 54 Vbeta and 13 Jbeta. A single record per CDR3 protein comes from TCRdb applying MiXCR to the immunoSEQ multiplex PCR reads. The sample consists of about 400,000 distinct CDR3 sequences, 85% to 90% of them appearing once. Sequencing of TCR beta was undertaken in CD8+ and CD4+ T cells derived from blood. Relapsing-remitting disease, either stable or active, was present in the multiple sclerosis controls, who were treatment-naive patients.

The TCR originated in a human donor with multiple sclerosis. The sample comprised CD8+ T cells from PBMCs. V gene TRBV27 combines with J gene TRBJ2-6; 8 positions agree with TRBD1. CDR3 in amino acids: CASRQGVGGANVLTF. The CDR3, as DNA: TGTGCCAGCAGACAGGGGGTAGGTGGGGCCAACGTCCTGACTTTC. Supplemented by reference TRBV27 and TRBJ2-6, the full variable domain reads EAQVTQNPRYLITVTGKKLTVTCSQNMNHEYMSWYRQDPGLGLRQIYYSMNVEVTDKGDVPEGYKVSRKEKRNFPLILESPSPNQTSLYFCASRQGVGGANVLTFGAGSRLTVL.